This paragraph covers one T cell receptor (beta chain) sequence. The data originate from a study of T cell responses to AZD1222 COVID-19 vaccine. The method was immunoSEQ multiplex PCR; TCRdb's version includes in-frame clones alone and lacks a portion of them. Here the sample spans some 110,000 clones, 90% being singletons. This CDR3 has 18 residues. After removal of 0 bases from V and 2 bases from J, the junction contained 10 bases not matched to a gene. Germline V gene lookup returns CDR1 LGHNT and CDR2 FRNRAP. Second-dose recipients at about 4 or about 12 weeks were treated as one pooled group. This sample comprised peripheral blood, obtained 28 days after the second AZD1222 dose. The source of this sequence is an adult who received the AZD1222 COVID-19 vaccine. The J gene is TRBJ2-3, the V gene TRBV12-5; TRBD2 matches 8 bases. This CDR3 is CASGLVRFGGAFTDTQYF. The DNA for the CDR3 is TGTGCTAGTGGTTTGGTACGGTTCGGGGGGGCCTTCACAGATACGCAGTATTTT.